Presented here are 20 T cell receptor beta chains from one specimen sequenced in a study of CD8+CD57+ T cells in acquired aplastic anemia (dated by TCRdb to between 2017 and 2018). Data came from an Illumina HiSeq 2000. Genomic DNA was used as template for profiling of TCR beta VDJ combinations and CDR3 sequences. TCRdb applied fastp at Q25 and MiXCR to the public reads, then kept only in-frame beta chains. Each entry merges the rows of one CDR3 protein and shows their most common DNA and genes. This sample lists hundreds of thousands of distinct CDR3 sequences; under 40% were detected once. The top ten hold 0.82% of the sample. The patients picked for sequencing were ones in whom flow cytometry had shown an expansion of CD8+CD57+ cells. Sequencing was performed on sorted CD4+, CD8+, or CD8+CD57+ T cells (not recorded which) from PBMCs. The receptors come from a human donor with aplastic anemia.

This clonotype was detected many times. The rearrangement links TRBV7-9 to TRBJ1-6; 11 bases map to TRBD1. CDR3 length: 14 residues. The V and J ends lost 5 bases and 12 bases, in that order; junction bases with no gene match: 6. CDR1 is SEHNR, CDR2 FQNEAQ, per germline (reference sequence). Here the CDR3 reads CASSMGQGVGPLHF. The CDR3 nucleotides read TGTGCCAGCAGCATGGGACAGGGGGTCGGACCCCTCCACTTT.

The genes are TRBV20-1 and TRBJ2-7, with 11 bases aligning to TRBD1. This CDR3 spans 14 amino acids. The V and J ends lost 5 bases and 5 bases, in that order; junction bases with no gene match: 8. Germline V gene data show CDR1 as DFQATT and CDR2 as SNEGSKA (reference sequence). This CDR3 reads CSAPPGTGGHEQYF. CDR3 in DNA: TGCAGTGCTCCCCCCGGGACAGGGGGACACGAGCAGTACTTC.

Here the CDR3 reads CSATVPQQGTNTEAFF. CDR3 nucleotide sequence: TGCAGTGCTACGGTGCCCCAACAGGGGACGAACACTGAAGCTTTCTTT. This rearrangement joins TRBV20-1 to TRBJ1-1; TRBD1 agrees at 7 bases. This CDR3 is 16 amino acids long. V trimming: 4 bases; J trimming: 1 base; junction bases outside the gene matches: 12. CDR1 is DFQATT, CDR2 SNEGSKA, per germline (reference sequence).

The gene calls are TRBV2 and TRBJ1-5; 10 bases line up with TRBD1. Unmatched junction bases numbered 3, after V lost 7 bases and J lost 12 bases. The germline gives CDR1 SNHLY, CDR2 FYNNEI. The CDR3 covers 11 residues. DNA for the CDR3: TGTGCCAGCACCGGACAGGGGGGCCAGCATTTT. Amino acid sequence: CASTGQGGQHF. Looking up the rest from reference TRBV2 and TRBJ1-5 gives the full variable domain: EPEVTQTPSHQVTQMGQEVILRCVPISNHLYFYWYRQILGQKVEFLVSFYNNEISEKSEIFDDQFSVERPDGSNFTLKIRSTKLEDSAMYFCASTGQGGQHFGDGTRLSIL.

This rearrangement joins TRBV6-5 to TRBJ2-7; a weak D match, TRBD1 (6 bases). Germline assignment: CDR1 MNHEY and CDR2 SVGAGI. V was shortened by 1 base and J by 3 bases, with 13 bases between the two germline ends. The CDR3 contains 15 residues. The CDR3 loop reads CASSYYRDTHYEQYF. CDR3 bases: TGTGCCAGCAGTTACTACAGGGATACACACTACGAGCAGTACTTC.

DNA of the CDR3: TGTGCCAGCGGGATGGGCGGCAAAAACATTCAGTACTTC. Protein: CASGMGGKNIQYF. This chain links TRBV10-3 with TRBJ2-4, with a possible D match to TRBD2 (6 bases). With 10 bases removed from V and 3 bases from J, the gap between germline ends came to 13 bases. This CDR3 spans 13 amino acids. Germline CDR1 is ENHRY and CDR2 is SYGVKD.

The table lists this clonotype with many counts. The J gene is TRBJ2-1, the V gene TRBV9; D remains ambiguous. V was trimmed by 0 bases and J by 4 bases, leaving 5 bases between them. There are 13 residues in the CDR3. CDR1 and CDR2 (germline): SGDLS, YYNGEE. The DNA of the CDR3 is TGTGCCAGCAGCGTAGCCGGATACAATGAGCAGTTCTTC. Protein: CASSVAGYNEQFF.

This clonotype was picked up many times. The V and J genes are TRBV2 and TRBJ2-1; D gene uncertain. The length of the CDR3 is 12 residues. Germline values: CDR1 SNHLY, CDR2 FYNNEI. Trimming shortened V by 5 bases and J by 8 bases, and 10 bases separated the two germline ends. CDR3 bases: TGTGCCAGCAGTTTAATAGAACATGAGCAGTTCTTC. Translation: CASSLIEHEQFF.

This chain links TRBV25-1 with TRBJ2-3; TRBD2 agrees at 9 bases. Trimming at V came to 6 bases and at J to 5 bases, leaving 12 bases not matched to a gene. CDR1 is MGHDK and CDR2 is SYGVNS in the germline V gene. CDR3 length equals 16 residues. The CDR3 bases are TGTGCCAGCAGCCAAGATTTGCGGGGGGGCCTAGATACGCAGTATTTT. As protein: CASSQDLRGGLDTQYF.

As to this clonotype: This may arise from a read error, as a much more abundant clone is one base away. The rearrangement uses TRBV19 and TRBJ1-2, with D possibly matching TRBD1 (6 bases). V shed 9 bases and J shed 7 bases, with 21 bases lying between them. The CDR3 consists of 14 residues. The germline V gene encodes CDR1 LNHDA and CDR2 SQIVND (reference sequence). The DNA of the CDR3 is TGTGCCAGCAGCTTGGACAGCGCCGCTTGTGGCTACACCTTC. It translates to CASSLDSAACGYTF.

This clonotype was seen a single time. The chain employs TRBV27 and TRBJ1-1, with D tentatively TRBD1 (6 bases). Germline CDR1 MNHEY, CDR2 SMNVEV (reference sequence). The CDR3 has 16 amino acids. The V gene lost 0 bases and the J gene lost 1 base, with 12 bases spanning the gap. The CDR3 DNA reads TGTGCCAGCAGTTTATCCCCCGCGACAGGGAACACTGAAGCTTTCTTT. It codes for CASSLSPATGNTEAFF.

The chain links TRBV24-1 to TRBJ2-7, with 8 bases that match TRBD2. Germline V gene data show CDR1 as KGHDR and CDR2 as SFDVKD. This CDR3 contains 14 residues. The J segment lost 2 bases and the V segment lost 10 bases, leaving 9 bases of the junction unmatched. The CDR3 DNA is TGTGCCACAAGCGAGACTAGCGTAACCTACGAGCAGTACTTC. This translates into CATSETSVTYEQYF.

The rearrangement uses TRBV29-1 and TRBJ1-5; D uncertain. CDR3 length equals 11 residues. Germline V gene data show CDR1 as SQVTM and CDR2 as ANQGSEA. V was pared by 8 bases and J by 7 bases, with 12 bases between. CDR3 loop: CSIRGQQPQHF. CDR3 DNA sequence: TGCAGCATCCGGGGTCAACAGCCCCAGCATTTT.

The table lists this clonotype with many counts. The V gene is TRBV2, the J gene TRBJ2-2; 10 bases agree with TRBD2. The CDR3 totals 14 residues. Per germline, CDR1 SNHLY and CDR2 FYNNEI. Trimming cost V 10 bases and J 7 bases; bases outside gene matches: 9. The CDR3 spells CATKGTSVVGELFF. The CDR3 DNA is TGTGCCACCAAAGGGACTAGCGTTGTCGGGGAGCTGTTTTTT.

The chain uses TRBV7-9 and TRBJ1-5; 9 bases are shared with TRBD1. CDR3 size: 15 residues. Trimming removed 4 bases from V and 5 bases from J; junction bases left unmatched: 6. Germline CDR1 and CDR2: SEHNR and FQNEAQ (reference sequence). This CDR3 is CASSWTGERDQPQHF. CDR3 in DNA: TGTGCCAGCAGCTGGACAGGGGAACGGGATCAGCCCCAGCATTTT.

The chain uses TRBV6-1 and TRBJ1-6; 7 bases agree with TRBD1. V was pared by 3 bases and J by 7 bases, with 6 bases of the junction left unmatched. Germline CDR1 is MNHNS and CDR2 is SASEGT. This CDR3 is built from 15 residues. The CDR3 loop is CASSEAGTVNSPLHF. CDR3 bases: TGTGCCAGCAGTGAGGCCGGGACAGTGAATTCACCCCTCCACTTT.

The chain has TRBV25-1 and TRBJ1-6; D is unclear. Germline CDR1 and CDR2: MGHDK and SYGVNS. Trimming removed 7 bases from V and 7 bases from J, with 17 bases in between. This CDR3 spans 15 amino acids. The CDR3 bases are TGTGCCAGCACCGGTATTGGGCACGTCAATTCACCCCTCCACTTT. Translation gives CASTGIGHVNSPLHF.

The J gene is TRBJ2-1, the V gene TRBV12-3 or TRBV12-4; possibly TRBD1 for D (5 bases). The CDR3 is 16 amino acids. Trimming took 3 bases from V and 0 from J, leaving 12 bases between them. The CDR3 DNA reads as TGTGCCAGCAGTTTCCTGATGGGGCCCTCCTACAATGAGCAGTTCTTC. Amino acid sequence: CASSFLMGPSYNEQFF.

This rearrangement joins TRBV6-5 to TRBJ1-5; D uncertain. CDR1 and CDR2 from the germline V gene are MNHEY and SVGAGI. This CDR3 comprises 13 residues. Trimming shortened V by 5 bases and J by 0 bases, and 5 bases separated the two germline ends. The CDR3 sequence: CASSHTSNQPQHF. Here the CDR3 DNA reads TGTGCCAGCAGTCACACTAGCAATCAGCCCCAGCATTTT.

This clonotype was seen a few times. The chain carries TRBV10-3 and TRBJ1-1; a weak D match, TRBD1 (6 bases). The CDR3 sequence is 15 residues long. The ends were cut back, 10 bases at V and 0 bases at J, with 18 bases in the middle. Germline V CDR1 and CDR2: ENHRY, SYGVKD. The CDR3 spells CASRGMDSLNTEAFF. In nucleotides, the CDR3 is TGTGCCAGCCGAGGTATGGACAGTTTGAACACTGAAGCTTTCTTT.